This T cell receptor beta chain appears in the sequencing data of a study of prognosis after radiotherapy for stage I lung cancer. There were about 6 milliliters of peripheral blood drawn at each of two time points. This clonotype was recorded once. Its cognate antigen is unknown. Germline V CDR1 and CDR2: SGHRS, YFSETQ. The length of the CDR3 is 14 residues. Between the trimmed V and J ends, which lost 6 bases and 2 bases, there was a span of 11 bases. Notes on the study in general: Clone counts measured for unique TCRs fell after stereotactic body radiation therapy, median approximately 9,600 versus 7,200.

Two-round multiplex PCR on genomic DNA was the method by which TCR beta CDR3 was amplified. Gene-specific primers for each TRBV and TRBJ gene drove first-round PCR. TCRdb used MiXCR to reprocess the multiplex PCR reads, holding one entry per CDR3 protein. The data hold fewer than 20,000 distinct CDR3 sequences, with 45% to 70% observed a single time. This chain joins TRBV5-1 and TRBJ2-2; D is possibly TRBD2 (6 bases). The specimen comprised PBMCs, sampled before or after stereotactic body radiation therapy (not recorded which). This clonotype was sampled from a donor of 50 years or more with non-small cell lung cancer. CDR3 amino acids: CASTRGINTGELFF. The CDR3 nucleotides read TGCGCCAGCACCCGCGGGATTAACACCGGGGAGCTGTTTTTT.